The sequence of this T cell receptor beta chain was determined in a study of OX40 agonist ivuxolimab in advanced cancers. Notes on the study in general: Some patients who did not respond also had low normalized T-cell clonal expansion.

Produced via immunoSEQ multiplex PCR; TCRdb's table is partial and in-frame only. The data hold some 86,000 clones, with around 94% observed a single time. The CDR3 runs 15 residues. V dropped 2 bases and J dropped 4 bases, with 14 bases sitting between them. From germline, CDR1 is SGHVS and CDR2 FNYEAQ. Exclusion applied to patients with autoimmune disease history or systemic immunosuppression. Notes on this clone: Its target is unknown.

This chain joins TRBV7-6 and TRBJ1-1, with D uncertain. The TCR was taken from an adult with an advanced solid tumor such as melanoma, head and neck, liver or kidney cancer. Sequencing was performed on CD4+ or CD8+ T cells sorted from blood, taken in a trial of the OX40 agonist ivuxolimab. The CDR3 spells CASSLRREGGTEAFF. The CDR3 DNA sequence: TGTGCCAGCAGCTTAAGGAGGGAAGGAGGCACTGAAGCTTTCTTT.